The present entry profiles one TCR beta chain with its context. This sample is part of a study of blood T cell repertoires in COVID-19. At the level of the study: Samples representing acute and convalescent COVID-19 were sourced from the United States, Italy and Spain. The analysed material was cDNA or gDNA that came from T cells, B-cell-depleted T cells, or PBMCs.

Generated by immunoSEQ multiplex PCR, the TCRdb table keeps only in-frame clones and is missing some. The profile shows 250,000 to 350,000 clones, roughly 90% of them singletons. Across fewer than 25 US areas, participants ranged in age from about 18 to 100 years. Membership in each cohort depended on participant-reported clinical history. With 3 bases clipped from V and 5 bases from J, the junction kept 4 bases outside the gene matches. The CDR3 is 14 amino acids. CDR1 and CDR2 (germline): LNHDA, SQIVND (reference sequence). This chain joins TRBV19 and TRBJ2-7; 10 bases map to TRBD1. The sequenced sample was PBMCs or T cells enriched from blood (not recorded which). This TCR derives from a woman between 18 and 30 years old with acute COVID-19. The CDR3, as DNA: TGTGCCAGTAGTATCAGGACAGGGGGTGACGAGCAGTACTTC. It codes for CASSIRTGGDEQYF.